Listed below are T cell receptor beta chains from one sample, sequenced in a study of blood T cell repertoires in COVID-19. Data came from immunoSEQ multiplex PCR; TCRdb stores just in-frame clones and leaves some out. Seen here are approximately 400,000 clones, roughly 87% observed once, and the top ten hold around 5%. The sample taken for sequencing was PBMCs or T cells enriched from blood (not recorded which). The source is a woman aged 45-60 years who had recovered from COVID-19. Both conserved end residues are part of each CDR3. A D gene is named only where the DNA matches it firmly. Only some rows state a clone size, as once, few, many or a class for expanded clones.

j_call d_call clone_size v_call cdr3_nt cdr3_aa
TRBJ1-1 NA NA TRBV6-4 TGTGCCAGCAGTCGGCCGGGGAACACTGAAGCTTTCTTT CASSRPGNTEAFF
TRBJ2-5 TRBD1 NA TRBV5-1 TGCGCCAGCAGCCCTCAGGGGGCGCGGGAGACCCAGTACTTC CASSPQGARETQYF
TRBJ1-1 NA few TRBV12-3/TRBV12-4 TGTGCCAGCAGTTTTAGCGAGAAGAAAGCTTTCTTT CASSFSEKKAFF
TRBJ2-3 NA once TRBV5-6 TGTGCCAGCAGCTTGACTCAGAAGATCGCTGGCGGAACAGATACGCAGTATTTT CASSLTQKIAGGTDTQYF
TRBJ1-2 NA NA TRBV2 TGTGCCAGCAGTGATCCCGGGGGACGGAGAGAGGACTATGGCTACACCTTC CASSDPGGRREDYGYTF
TRBJ1-1 TRBD1 NA TRBV29-1 TGCAGCGTTGTCCTTCAGGGACAGACGGTTGAAGCTTTCTTT CSVVLQGQTVEAFF
TRBJ2-1 TRBD2 NA TRBV7-9 TGTGCCAGCAGCTCCAGACTAGCGGGAGGGCTCAGCTCCTACAATGAGCAGTTCTTC CASSSRLAGGLSSYNEQFF
TRBJ1-2 NA NA TRBV30 TGTGCCTGGAGTCGGGGAAAGGGCTACACCTTC CAWSRGKGYTF
TRBJ1-1 NA NA TRBV2 TGTGCCAGCGGGGGGGAACGGGACACTGAAGCTTTCTTT CASGGERDTEAFF
TRBJ1-1 NA NA TRBV4-2 TGTGCCAGCAGTGCTATAGGGGGAGATGGGACTGAAGCTTTCTTT CASSAIGGDGTEAFF
TRBJ2-2 NA NA TRBV5-4 TGTGCCAGCAGCTTGGGGGGGCCGGGCACCGGGGAGCTGTTTTTT CASSLGGPGTGELFF
TRBJ1-3 NA NA TRBV19 TGTGCCAGTAGTTTACCCACAGCCTCTGGAAACACCATATATTTT CASSLPTASGNTIYF
TRBJ2-7 NA NA TRBV7-2 TGTGCCAGCAGCGTGAGTGGTAGTCTCTTCTACGAGCAGTACTTC CASSVSGSLFYEQYF
TRBJ1-2 TRBD1 NA TRBV7-2 TGTGCCAGCAGCTTAGCGGGGGACAGGGGTCTCGGCTACACCTTC CASSLAGDRGLGYTF